This T cell receptor (beta chain) was recovered during a study of technical replicates of blood from several donors. Assay: immunoSEQ multiplex PCR; the TCRdb copy retains only in-frame clones and omits some. The sample yields tens of thousands of clones, approximately 88% seen once. J was trimmed by 5 bases and V by 5 bases; bases with no gene match: 5. The CDR3 has 13 amino acids. Germline CDR1 GTSNPN, CDR2 SVGIG (reference sequence). This sequence joins TRBV30 and TRBJ1-2; the match to TRBD1 covers 10 bases. The receptor was isolated from a human donor in good health. Some clones in this sample may be carry-over from other donors' samples. Sequenced material: PBMCs. Written as DNA, the CDR3 is TGTGCCTGGTGGAGGACAGGGGGTTATGGCTACACCTTC. Residues: CAWWRTGGYGYTF.